This entry is about one T cell receptor (beta chain). Its antigen specificity is not known. Base qualities are not at hand, and no much larger clone is one base apart. This record comes from a study of shared clonotypes between healthy human individuals (dated by TCRdb to 2018 to 2021). About the full investigation: The cohort comprised two women and a few men aged 18 to 49 years. Leukapheresis yielded between about 0.8 and 8.9 billion PBMCs per donor. To increase sequencing depth and limit assay-specific biases, different laboratories used diverse techniques to prepare libraries and sequence TCR repertoires. To estimate repertoire size and how much clonotypes are shared between individuals, the study performed deep sequencing of blood TCR repertoires from about five healthy adults. For each donor, CD4 naive and CD4 memory were each run on three plates, CD8 naive on two plates, and CD8 memory on one plate. The research as a whole found: Roughly 5% of naive CD4, around 3.5% of naive CD8, about 2.5% of memory CD4, and 0.35% to 0.4% of memory CD8 clonotypes were shared across a few donors. Sampling was restricted to blood, and TCR repertoires in tissues likely differ from the TCR repertoires found in blood. Based on pairwise subsampling, the degree of clonotype sharing among donors was expected to be affected by sequencing depth. Compared with non-shared clonotypes, clonotypes shared by all four sorted-subset donors had higher generation probabilities. Naive subsets generally had larger estimated clonotype richness than memory subsets. Because the study included a small number of donors, the genetic and exposure-history diversity represented was limited. Incomplete sequencing was indicated by rarefaction of sorted-subset datasets, despite the large sequencing depth.

The donors were healthy, HIV-negative adults with no recently reported acute infections or vaccinations. All donors were Caucasian adults living in Nashville, Tennessee, USA. CD4+ T cells were enriched through magnetic negative selection, after which naive cells were positively selected on CD45RA and the remaining negative fraction served as the memory subset. After blood collection by leukapheresis, PBMCs were isolated using Ficoll-Histopaque density gradient centrifugation and then cryopreserved in the vapor phase of liquid nitrogen. Purity and quantity of every magnetically sorted T cell population were checked by analytical flow cytometry. Each sorted fraction had its genomic DNA isolated and then quantified by UV absorbance on a Nanodrop 2000c. Using the deep immunoSEQ assay, multiplex PCR amplified TCR CDR3 regions from genomic DNA. For each cell subset, the extracted genomic DNA was distributed evenly across all wells of several immunoSEQ 96-well plates, and each plate served as one replicate. For sorted subsets, 200 to 250 ng of genomic DNA, equivalent to some 30,000 T cell genomes, went into each replicate PCR. Purified libraries were quantified with a Qubit 3.0 fluorometer, sized on a Bioanalyzer 2100, and re-quantified with the KAPA Library Quantification kit. Each immunoSEQ 96-well plate was sequenced on its own single-read 150-cycle Illumina NextSeq 550 flow cell. On the authors' methods: Because only junctional sequences without quality scores were contained in the immunoSEQ output, filtering matching that applied to full-length reads could not be performed. Sequences were annotated with PyIR, a Python wrapper for IgBLAST v1.9, and V/J genes and CDR3 were assigned using IMGT germline references. Reads were removed for weak V/J assignments (E-value above 1e-6), missing CDR3, stop codons, out-of-frame junctions, or ambiguous translated residues. A V3J clonotype was defined by an identical inferred V gene, J gene, and CDR3 amino acid sequence. Percentage overlap between repertoires was computed as shared unique clonotypes divided by the size of the smaller repertoire. Repertoire richness was assessed with RTK rarefaction, the Chao1 estimator, and Recon v2.1 estimates of unobserved clonotypes. For all TCRbeta clonotypes obtained by the gDNA method from a handful of donors, generation probabilities were computed with OLGA. The immuneACCESS repertoire file appears here via TCRdb, limited to in-frame rearrangements. These files lack a portion of the clones; in checked studies, under half of the deficit traces to unresolved V genes, and the cause of the others is not known. V, J and clone size derive from that table, while D and trimming were established from the DNA sequence. The sample table contains around 2.3 million clones; only one count was recorded for 90% to 96% of them. The top ten hold more than 0.1% of the sample.

V lost 0 bases and J lost 4 bases; the stretch between them is 12 bases long. The CDR3 starts with the cysteine, ends with the phenylalanine, and has 15 residues. Just CDR3 DNA is preserved here, 45 bases in frame from base 1. CDR1 is given as SNHLY and CDR2 as FYNNEI, both from the germline V gene. The sequencing sample was made of naive CD4+ T cells sorted from blood. The cell subset or site label for this specimen denotes: CD45RA+ positively selected. The sequence joins TRBV2 to TRBJ1-2; a tentative D match to TRBD1 spans 6 bases. The receptor's source is a man younger than 35 in good health. The DNA sequence is TGTGCCAGCAGTGAAGCGCTTCCAGGGGTCTATGGCTACACCTTC. Protein translation: CASSEALPGVYGYTF.